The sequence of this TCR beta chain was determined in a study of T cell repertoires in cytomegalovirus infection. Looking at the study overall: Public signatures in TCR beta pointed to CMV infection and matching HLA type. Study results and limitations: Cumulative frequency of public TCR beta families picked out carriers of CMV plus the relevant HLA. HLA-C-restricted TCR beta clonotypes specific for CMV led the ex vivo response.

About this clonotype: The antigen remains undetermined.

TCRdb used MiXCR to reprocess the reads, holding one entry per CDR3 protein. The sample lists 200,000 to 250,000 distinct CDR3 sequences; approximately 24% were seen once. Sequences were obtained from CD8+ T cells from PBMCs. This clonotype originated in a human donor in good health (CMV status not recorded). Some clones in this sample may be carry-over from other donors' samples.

CDR3 in DNA: TGTGCCAGCAGCCATCTAGCGGGGGGGCCCTACAATGAGCAGTTCTTC. It is translated as CASSHLAGGPYNEQFF. V and J are TRBV7-6 and TRBJ2-1; TRBD2 aligns across 12 bases. The CDR3 is 16 amino acids. Trimming took 5 bases from V and 2 from J; bases not matched to a gene: 4. Looked up from germline, CDR1 is SGHVS and CDR2 is FNYEAQ.